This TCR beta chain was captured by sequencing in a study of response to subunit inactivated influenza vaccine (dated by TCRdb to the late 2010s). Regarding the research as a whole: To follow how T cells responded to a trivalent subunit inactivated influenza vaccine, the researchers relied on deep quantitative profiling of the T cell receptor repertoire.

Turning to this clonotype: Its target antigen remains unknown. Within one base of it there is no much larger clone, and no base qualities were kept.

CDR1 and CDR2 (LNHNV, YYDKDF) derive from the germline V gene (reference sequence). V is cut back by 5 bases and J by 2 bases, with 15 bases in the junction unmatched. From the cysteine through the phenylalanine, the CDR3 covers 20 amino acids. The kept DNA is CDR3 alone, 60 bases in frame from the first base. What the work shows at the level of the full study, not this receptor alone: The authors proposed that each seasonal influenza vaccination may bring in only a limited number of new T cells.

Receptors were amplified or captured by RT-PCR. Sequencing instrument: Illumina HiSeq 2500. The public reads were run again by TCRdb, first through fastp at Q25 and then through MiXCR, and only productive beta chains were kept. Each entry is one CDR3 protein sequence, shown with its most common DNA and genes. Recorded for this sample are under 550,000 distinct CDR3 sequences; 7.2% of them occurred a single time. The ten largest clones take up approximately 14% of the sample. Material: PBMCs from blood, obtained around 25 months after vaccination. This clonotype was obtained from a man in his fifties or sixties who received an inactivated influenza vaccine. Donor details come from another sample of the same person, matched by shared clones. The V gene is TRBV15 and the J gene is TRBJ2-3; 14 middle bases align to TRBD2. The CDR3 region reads CATSADRLAGGPVHTDTQYF. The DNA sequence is TGTGCCACCAGCGCGGACCGACTAGCGGGGGGGCCCGTTCACACAGATACGCAGTATTTT.